This T cell receptor (beta chain) was obtained from a study of OX40 agonist ivuxolimab in advanced cancers. Germline V gene lookup returns CDR1 PRHDT and CDR2 FYEKMQ (reference sequence). The CDR3 length is 15 residues. Trimming at V came to 0 bases and at J to 2 bases, leaving 4 bases not matched to a gene. Assay used: immunoSEQ multiplex PCR; TCRdb lists only in-frame clones, some missing. The sample includes more than 45,000 clones, roughly 88% of them seen just once. The chain has TRBV13 and TRBJ2-7; 7 nucleotides agree with TRBD1. The sequenced sample was CD4+ or CD8+ T cells sorted from blood, obtained in a trial of the OX40 agonist ivuxolimab. This receptor was taken from an adult with an advanced solid tumor such as melanoma, head and neck, liver or kidney cancer. This CDR3 reads CASSLGFDRAYEQYF. DNA for the CDR3: TGTGCCAGCAGCTTAGGCTTCGACAGGGCCTACGAGCAGTACTTC.